The 4 T cell receptor beta chains given below trace back to one sample, sequenced in a study of T cells in Graves' hyperthyroidism and ophthalmopathy (dated by TCRdb to the late 2010s). The method behind the library was multiplex PCR. TCRdb lists the instrument as Illumina HiSeq 2000. The TCR beta CDR3 regions were amplified from the RNA transcripts. The first round of RT-PCR for the TCR CDR3 was performed with the HTBI primer set and the Qiagen OneStep RT-PCR kit. The public reads were reanalyzed by TCRdb: fastp trimming at Q25, MiXCR alignment, in-frame beta chains only. Identical CDR3 protein sequences are pooled into one entry, listed with their most common genes and DNA. Counted in this sample were approximately 400,000 distinct CDR3 sequences; approximately 19% of them appeared once. 3% to 4% of the sample comes from the top ten. Sequenced input: blood. The receptors come from a woman aged 18-29 years with Graves' hyperthyroidism.

This clonotype was observed many times. The rearrangement links TRBV5-5 to TRBJ1-5; the match to TRBD1 covers 8 bases. The CDR3 has 15 amino acids. The germline CDR1 and CDR2 sequences are SGHKS and YYEKEE (reference sequence). Unmatched junction bases numbered 8, after V lost 4 bases and J lost 5 bases. CDR3 in DNA: TGTGCCAGCAGCCACCGGACAGGGAGGGATCAGCCCCAGCATTTT. It is translated as CASSHRTGRDQPQHF.

This clonotype was recorded many times. The V call is TRBV28, the J call TRBJ2-5; 7 nucleotides agree with TRBD1. The V segment lost 4 bases and the J segment 2 bases; nucleotides outside the gene matches: 10. CDR1 MDHEN and CDR2 SYDVKM come from the germline V gene. The CDR3 totals 16 residues. For the CDR3, the DNA is TGTGCCAGCAGTTCCCGCCCGACAGGGATACAAGAGACCCAGTACTTC. It yields the protein CASSSRPTGIQETQYF.

This clonotype came up many times. The V gene is TRBV11-1, the J gene TRBJ1-1; D gene ambiguous. This CDR3 comprises 12 residues. Germline V gives CDR1 SGHAT, CDR2 FQDESV (reference sequence). Trimming removed 1 base from V and 4 bases from J, with 4 bases in between. This CDR3 reads CASSLVGTEAFF. CDR3 DNA: TGTGCCAGCAGCTTAGTAGGCACTGAAGCTTTCTTT.

The table lists this clonotype with many counts. The chain uses TRBV5-1 and TRBJ1-2; D unclear. V lost 6 bases and J lost 3, with 12 bases in between. The length of the CDR3 is 13 residues. Germline V lookup: CDR1 SGHRS, CDR2 YFSETQ. The CDR3 loop is CASTPGLDYGYTF. The CDR3 DNA is TGCGCCAGCACCCCCGGACTTGACTATGGCTACACCTTC.